The 28 T cell receptor beta chains listed next were all sequenced from one sample in a study of control samples from healthy donors and cancer patients. Here immunoSEQ multiplex PCR was the method, and the copy in TCRdb shows in-frame clones only, minus some. The sample consists of some 150,000 clones, 80% to 95% of them appearing once. Sequencing was carried out using blood. Every receptor here comes from a man aged 25-45 years in good health.

The chain has TRBV6-5 and TRBJ1-2; D might be TRBD1 (5 bases). V was shortened by 6 bases and J by 2 bases, with 10 bases between the two germline ends. The CDR3 covers 13 residues. CDR1 MNHEY and CDR2 SVGAGI come from the germline V gene. The CDR3 loop is CASSKGVNYGYTF. CDR3 sequence (DNA): TGTGCCAGCAGCAAAGGGGTAAACTATGGCTACACCTTC.

This chain connects TRBV19 to TRBJ1-1; 12 nucleotides match TRBD1. The V segment lost 6 bases and the J segment 5 bases; nucleotides outside the gene matches: 4. This CDR3 region has 14 residues. Germline CDR1 reads LNHDA; CDR2 reads SQIVND (reference sequence). The CDR3 sequence is CASRVGQGATEAFF. CDR3 DNA sequence: TGTGCCAGTAGGGTGGGACAGGGGGCGACTGAAGCTTTCTTT.

This chain joins TRBV7-2 and TRBJ2-2; D gene ambiguous. The CDR3 has 14 residues. With 2 bases removed from V and 11 bases from J, the gap between germline ends came to 15 bases. Germline CDR1 SGHTA, CDR2 FQGNSA. CDR3 in amino acids: CASSLSRAAVELFF. In DNA, the CDR3 is TGTGCCAGCAGCTTATCCCGGGCGGCGGTCGAGCTGTTTTTT.

The rearrangement uses TRBV3-1 (or the pseudogene TRBV3-2) and TRBJ2-3; D is possibly TRBD1 (5 bases). Germline values: CDR1 LGHDT, CDR2 YNNKEL (reference sequence). Trimming stripped 4 bases from V and 4 bases from J, with 18 bases between. The CDR3 spans 16 residues. As DNA, the CDR3 is TGTGCCAGCAGCCTTCAACTGGGGCCTCCCCCAGATACGCAGTATTTT. As protein: CASSLQLGPPPDTQYF.

The chain couples TRBV3-1 (or the pseudogene TRBV3-2) to TRBJ2-1; 8 nucleotides match TRBD2. Unmatched junction bases numbered 7, after V lost 1 base and J lost 5 bases. CDR3 length: 16 amino acids. Germline V gene sequence: CDR1 LGHDT, CDR2 YNNKEL (reference sequence). The CDR3, as DNA: TGTGCCAGCAGCCAAGTGCGCGGGGGGCTTAACAATGAGCAGTTCTTC. It encodes CASSQVRGGLNNEQFF.

Here the CDR3 reads CASSQVNLADYNEQFF. CDR3 in DNA: TGTGCCAGCAGCCAAGTCAATCTAGCGGACTACAATGAGCAGTTCTTC. This chain uses TRBV14 with TRBJ2-1, with 7 nucleotides matching TRBD2. The germline V gene has CDR1 SGHDN and CDR2 FVKESK. V lost 1 base and J lost 3; bases outside the gene matches: 6. The CDR3 is 16 residues long.

The J gene is TRBJ1-5, the V gene TRBV6-5; perhaps TRBD1 as D (6 bases). V lost 5 bases and J 1 base, leaving 12 bases between the germline ends. The CDR3 spans 15 residues. Germline V lookup: CDR1 MNHEY, CDR2 SVGAGI. DNA of the CDR3: TGTGCCAGCAGTACTACAGGGATGAGCAATCAGCCCCAGCATTTT. It specifies CASSTTGMSNQPQHF.

In this sample, this clone turned up once. This sequence joins TRBV7-6 and TRBJ2-1, with 10 positions matching TRBD2. Losses at the gene ends were 4 bases for V and 4 bases for J; bases not matched to a gene: 7. This CDR3 is built from 16 residues. Germline CDR1 is SGHVS and CDR2 is FNYEAQ. For the CDR3, the DNA is TGTGCCAGCAGCTATGCTCATAGCGGGGGGTACAATGAGCAGTTCTTC. Protein product: CASSYAHSGGYNEQFF.

CDR3 DNA: TGTGCCAGCAGTCCGAGACAAAATGCCGGGGAGCTGTTTTTT. This sequence encodes CASSPRQNAGELFF. This chain connects TRBV28 to TRBJ2-2; D gene unclear. Trimming removed 5 bases at V and 6 bases at J, with 13 bases between. CDR3 length: 14 amino acids. Germline CDR1 is MDHEN and CDR2 is SYDVKM.

The J gene is TRBJ1-1, the V gene TRBV12-3 or TRBV12-4; no firm D call. This CDR3 region has 13 residues. Trimming took off 5 bases at V and 6 bases at J, with 13 bases between the two ends. CDR3 in amino acids: CASSRDLGAEAFF. The CDR3 bases are TGTGCCAGCAGTCGGGATTTGGGCGCTGAAGCTTTCTTT.

J is TRBJ1-5 and V is TRBV13; D remains unclear. With 3 bases removed from V and 7 bases from J, the gap between germline ends came to 13 bases. The CDR3 runs to 14 residues. Germline V lookup: CDR1 PRHDT, CDR2 FYEKMQ (reference sequence). The CDR3: CASSLGAARQPQHF. The CDR3 DNA reads TGTGCCAGCAGCTTGGGCGCAGCAAGACAGCCCCAGCATTTT.

The rearrangement uses TRBV27 and TRBJ1-1, with D uncertain. V lost 3 bases and J lost 3, with 14 bases in between. Germline V gene lookup returns CDR1 MNHEY and CDR2 SMNVEV (reference sequence). The CDR3 has 15 amino acids. The CDR3 sequence: CASSLEYGEDTEAFF. In DNA form, the CDR3 reads TGTGCCAGCAGTTTGGAGTACGGGGAGGACACTGAAGCTTTCTTT.

The gene calls are TRBV27 and TRBJ2-2; 7 positions match TRBD1. V shed 5 bases and J 1 base; nucleotides not matched to a gene: 1. The CDR3 length is 14 residues. The germline V gene has CDR1 MNHEY and CDR2 SMNVEV (reference sequence). The CDR3 loop reads CASSPGGNTGELFF. As DNA, the CDR3 is TGTGCCAGCAGTCCAGGGGGGAACACCGGGGAGCTGTTTTTT.

This clone was seen just once. The V and J genes are TRBV5-1 and TRBJ1-3; maybe TRBD1 (6 bases). There are 15 residues in the CDR3. Trimming removed 4 bases at V and 4 bases at J, with 15 bases between. Germline values: CDR1 SGHRS, CDR2 YFSETQ. The CDR3 coding sequence is TGCGCCAGCAGCCAAACAACAGGGAGGGGAAACACCATATATTTT. It is translated as CASSQTTGRGNTIYF.

The V and J genes are TRBV19 and TRBJ1-1; TRBD1 might be the D (6 bases). This CDR3 has 16 residues. V lost 2 bases, J lost 7 bases, and 20 bases lay in between. Per the germline V gene, CDR1 is LNHDA and CDR2 is SQIVND (reference sequence). CDR3 loop: CASSIRATGRFGEAFF. The CDR3 coding sequence is TGTGCCAGTAGTATAAGGGCAACAGGGAGGTTCGGTGAAGCTTTCTTT. The full variable domain, completed using reference TRBV19 and TRBJ1-1, is DGGITQSPKYLFRKEGQNVTLSCEQNLNHDAMYWYRQDPGQGLRLIYYSQIVNDFQKGDIAEGYSVSREKKESFPLTVTSAQKNPTAFYLCASSIRATGRFGEAFFGQGTRLTVV.

The rearrangement joins TRBV5-1 to TRBJ1-6, with 9 bases fitting TRBD1. CDR3 length equals 17 residues. After removal of 4 bases from V and 7 bases from J, the junction contained 12 bases not matched to a gene. The germline V gene encodes CDR1 SGHRS and CDR2 YFSETQ. Written as DNA, the CDR3 is TGCGCCAGCAGCCGGCGGGGGGACAGGGCTCGAAATTCACCCCTCCACTTT. It is translated as CASSRRGDRARNSPLHF. The complete variable domain, with remaining parts taken from reference TRBV5-1 and TRBJ1-6, reads KAGVTQTPRYLIKTRGQQVTLSCSPISGHRSVSWYQQTPGQGLQFLFEYFSETQRNKGNFPGRFSGRQFSNSRSEMNVSTLELGDSALYLCASSRRGDRARNSPLHFGNGTRLTVT.

The chain has TRBV14 and TRBJ2-2; tentative D call: TRBD1 (7 bases). CDR3 size: 14 residues. Germline CDR1 is SGHDN and CDR2 is FVKESK. The germline V and J ends were trimmed by 1 base and 6 bases, with 9 bases remaining between them. The chain's CDR3 is CASSQVRGAGELFF. Here the CDR3 DNA reads TGTGCCAGCAGCCAAGTCAGGGGGGCCGGGGAGCTGTTTTTT.

The V and J genes are TRBV12-3 or TRBV12-4 and TRBJ2-7; D call uncertain. V dropped 5 bases and J dropped 5 bases, with 7 bases sitting between them. This CDR3 is 11 amino acids long. This CDR3 reads CASSRHNEQYF. The CDR3 region has the DNA TGTGCCAGCAGTCGCCACAACGAGCAGTACTTC.

This clone has more than one count but fewer than ten. The J gene is TRBJ2-7, the V gene TRBV14, with D possibly being TRBD1 or TRBD2 (6 bases each). This CDR3 comprises 19 residues. Germline-derived CDR1 and CDR2 are SGHDN and FVKESK. V lost 1 base and J lost 0, with 22 bases in between. The DNA for the CDR3 is TGTGCCAGCAGCCAAGCCCCGGGTCAAAAGGGGGACTTCTCCTACGAGCAGTACTTC. This translates into CASSQAPGQKGDFSYEQYF. The complete variable domain, with remaining parts taken from reference TRBV14 and TRBJ2-7, reads EAGVTQFPSHSVIEKGQTVTLRCDPISGHDNLYWYRRVMGKEIKFLLHFVKESKQDESGMPNNRFLAERTGGTYSTLKVQPAELEDSGVYFCASSQAPGQKGDFSYEQYFGPGTRLTVT.

The CDR3 spells CASSSRGGPITDTQYF. The CDR3 coding sequence is TGTGCCAGCAGCTCTCGGGGGGGCCCGATCACAGATACGCAGTATTTT. The chain recombines TRBV7-3 with TRBJ2-3; 8 bases are shared with TRBD2. After removal of 4 bases from V and 2 bases from J, the junction contained 8 bases not matched to a gene. Germline CDR1 is SGHTA and CDR2 is FQGTGA. The CDR3 length is 16 residues. The variable domain in full, completed from reference TRBV7-3 and TRBJ2-3, reads GAGVSQTPSNKVTEKGKYVELRCDPISGHTALYWYRQSLGQGPEFLIYFQGTGAADDSGLPNDRFFAVRPEGSVSTLKIQRTERGDSAVYLCASSSRGGPITDTQYFGPGTRLTVL.

The CDR3 loop reads CATAPPSLADTQYF. In DNA form, the CDR3 reads TGTGCCACAGCCCCGCCTAGCTTGGCAGATACGCAGTATTTT. The V call is TRBV2, the J call TRBJ2-3, with TRBD2 as a possible D gene (5 bases). CDR3 length: 14 amino acids. Trimming stripped 10 bases from V and 4 bases from J, with 18 bases between. Germline CDR1 and CDR2: SNHLY and FYNNEI. The full variable domain, with the rest looked up from reference TRBV2 and TRBJ2-3, is EPEVTQTPSHQVTQMGQEVILRCVPISNHLYFYWYRQILGQKVEFLVSFYNNEISEKSEIFDDQFSVERPDGSNFTLKIRSTKLEDSAMYFCATAPPSLADTQYFGPGTRLTVL.

The genes are TRBV7-8 and TRBJ1-4, with TRBD1 identical over 11 bases. J lost 3 bases, V lost 5 bases, and 5 bases had no gene match. Germline V CDR1 and CDR2: SGHVS, FQNEAQ. The CDR3 length is 16 residues. CDR3 protein: CASSIGQGAPNEKLFF. CDR3 coding DNA: TGTGCCAGCAGCATCGGACAGGGGGCCCCTAATGAAAAACTGTTTTTT.

This chain connects TRBV5-4 to TRBJ2-7; 8 nucleotides match TRBD2. Unmatched junction bases numbered 8, after V lost 0 bases and J lost 6 bases. CDR3 size: 15 residues. The V gene's germline CDR1 is SGHNT and CDR2 YYREEE (reference sequence). The CDR3 loop reads CASSLAGGLGAEQYF. The CDR3 nucleotides are TGTGCCAGCAGCTTGGCCGGGGGACTAGGTGCCGAGCAGTACTTC.

This sequence joins TRBV29-1 and TRBJ2-2; 10 positions match TRBD2. The CDR3 length is 17 residues. Germline CDR1 and CDR2: SQVTM and ANQGSEA. Losses at the gene ends were 3 bases for V and 8 bases for J; bases not matched to a gene: 15. CDR3 nucleotides: TGCAGCGTTGAGGCTCCCCGCCTAGCGGGGGAAACTGGGGAGCTGTTTTTT. Amino acids: CSVEAPRLAGETGELFF.

J is TRBJ2-6 and V is TRBV14, with D unresolved. Trimming pared 1 base from V and 0 bases from J, leaving 10 bases between. This CDR3 spans 17 amino acids. The germline gives CDR1 SGHDN, CDR2 FVKESK. The CDR3 spells CASSQGAPSSGANVLTF. The CDR3, as DNA: TGTGCCAGCAGCCAAGGAGCCCCGAGCTCTGGGGCCAACGTCCTGACTTTC.

This clone was seen at least ten times. V usage is TRBV19 and J usage is TRBJ1-2; D ambiguous. CDR3 length: 14 residues. CDR1 LNHDA and CDR2 SQIVND come from the germline V gene (reference sequence). Trimming removed 5 bases at V and 7 bases at J, with 17 bases between. CDR3 residues: CASSVRGGGSGYTF. The CDR3 bases are TGTGCCAGTAGTGTGCGAGGCGGAGGTTCTGGCTACACCTTC.

The sample holds one count of this clone. The chain employs TRBV6-1 and TRBJ2-7; D ambiguous. CDR1 and CDR2 (germline): MNHNS, SASEGT. The V and J ends lost 2 bases and 2 bases respectively, with 7 bases between them. The CDR3 covers 13 residues. CDR3 region: CASSESLPYEQYF. The CDR3 DNA follows: TGTGCCAGCAGTGAATCGCTTCCCTACGAGCAGTACTTC.

For this clone: A read error may produce the germline difference seen at one junction end. V is TRBV28 and J is TRBJ1-1; 8 positions match TRBD1. Germline V lookup: CDR1 MDHEN, CDR2 SYDVKM. The CDR3 runs to 17 residues. DNA for the CDR3: TGTGCCAGCAGTTTTACACAACAGGGGGTCCTGAAGACTGAAGCTTTCTTT. Protein: CASSFTQQGVLKTEAFF.